This TCR beta chain derives from a study of metastatic and nonmetastatic thyroid tumors (dated by TCRdb to 2018 to 2020). In the study overall: The researchers compared repertoires between peripheral blood samples and tumor or nodule tissue samples from patients with malignant or benign thyroid disease. General conclusions and limits of the study: TCR beta diversity was reported as significantly higher in malignant tumors than in benign nodules, in both blood and tumor samples.

Before undergoing thyroid surgery, none of the patients had been given any kind of treatment. Patient clinical samples collected from about 2011 to 2018 were retrospectively analysed using T-cell receptor beta sequencing. Inclusive of the bounding cysteine and phenylalanine, the CDR3 is 13 residues long. Left in the record is the CDR3 DNA by itself, 39 bases read in frame from the first base. The germline V gene (reference sequence) gives CDR1 as LNHNV and CDR2 as YYDKDF. Details on this clone: Its antigen remains undetermined. The germline gene is not matched at one end of the junction; a read error may be the cause. Other DNA variants within this sample encode the same CDR3.

Library generation was performed with PCR. Reads for this sample came from an Illumina HiSeq 4000. High-throughput sequencing was used to profile the TCR beta-chain CDR3 region of every patient. From the authors' description of their analysis: A classifier to discriminate distant-metastatic papillary thyroid cancer patients was built from CDR3 differences across clinicopathological groups. The Shannon index was used to measure repertoire diversity, and the Morisita-Horn index was used to measure how similar tumor and blood repertoires were. The public sequencing data were trimmed at Q25 with fastp and processed into clonotypes with MiXCR by TCRdb, which kept only in-frame beta chains. These V and J calls rely on TCRdb rather than the paper's analysis. The sample table holds around 22,000 clones, of which approximately 11% were seen once. More than 25% of the sample goes to the ten largest clones.

Material: blood. The TCR was taken from a female donor with papillary thyroid cancer or a benign thyroid nodule (not recorded which). Some clones in this sample may be carry-over from other donors' samples. This chain is built from TRBV15 and TRBJ2-1; the D gene cannot be named for sure. The CDR3 region: CATSRGSRNGQFF. The DNA sequence is as follows: TGTGCCACCAGCAGAGGGAGTAGGAATGGGCAGTTCTTC.